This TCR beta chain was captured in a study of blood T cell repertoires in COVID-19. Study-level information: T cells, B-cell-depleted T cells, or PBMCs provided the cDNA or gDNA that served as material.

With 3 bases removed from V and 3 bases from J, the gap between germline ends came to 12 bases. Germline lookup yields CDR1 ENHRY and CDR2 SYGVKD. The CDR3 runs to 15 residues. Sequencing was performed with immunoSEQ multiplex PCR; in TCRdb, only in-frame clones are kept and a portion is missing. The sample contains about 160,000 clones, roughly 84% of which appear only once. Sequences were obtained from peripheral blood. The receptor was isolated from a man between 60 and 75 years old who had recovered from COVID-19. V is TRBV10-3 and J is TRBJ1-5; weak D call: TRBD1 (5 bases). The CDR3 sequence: CAISDQGRSNQPQHF. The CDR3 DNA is TGTGCCATCAGTGACCAGGGTAGGTCCAATCAGCCCCAGCATTTT.